A single sample is the source of the 6 T cell receptor beta chains below, sequenced in a study of PD-1 blockade in classical Hodgkin lymphoma. Some clones are missing from TCRdb's copy, which holds only in-frame ones; the method was immunoSEQ multiplex PCR. This repertoire shows approximately 20,000 clones, around four fifths found once; its top ten account for roughly 2.6%. The time point was: cycle 4 day 1 (C4D1), after 5 to 7 weeks of nivolumab. Every patient was affected by relapse after autologous stem cell transplantation, while exposure to brentuximab vedotin was not uniform. Purified CD4+ T cells were obtained from thawed PBMCs through magnetic negative selection. The sample was CD4+ T cells from blood, taken before the fourth cycle of nivolumab. These receptors were obtained from a human donor with classical Hodgkin lymphoma.

The chain couples TRBV5-1 to TRBJ2-2; perhaps TRBD2 as D (5 bases). Germline-derived CDR1 and CDR2 are SGHRS and YFSETQ. The CDR3 spans 15 residues. The germline V and J ends were trimmed by 2 bases and 5 bases, with 13 bases remaining between them. For the CDR3, the DNA is TGCGCCAGCAGCTTCCGGGATAGGAAAACCGGGGAGCTGTTTTTT. Translating it yields CASSFRDRKTGELFF.

V is TRBV5-4 and J is TRBJ1-4; 7 bases agree with TRBD1. This CDR3 has 14 amino acids. V shed 4 bases, J shed 3 bases, and the junction held 3 bases outside the gene matches. CDR1 SGHNT and CDR2 YYREEE come from the germline V gene (reference sequence). DNA of the CDR3: TGTGCCAGCAGCCCGGGACAGTCTAATGAAAAACTGTTTTTT. Its protein is CASSPGQSNEKLFF.

As DNA, the CDR3 is TGTGCCAGCAGTTTTTCTCCAGATACGCAGTATTTT. It encodes CASSFSPDTQYF. The gene calls are TRBV27 and TRBJ2-3, with no clear D. The length of the CDR3 is 12 residues. Trimming left V 3 bases short and J 4 bases short, with 5 bases between. Germline loops: CDR1 MNHEY, CDR2 SMNVEV (reference sequence).

The V gene is TRBV21-1, the J gene TRBJ1-1; the D call in the table, TRBD1, was not verified against the DNA. TRBV21-1 constitutes a pseudogene. CDR3 length: 13 amino acids. Here the CDR3 reads CASSNQGTSGAFF. CDR3 bases: TGTGCCAGCAGCAATCAGGGGACGTCGGGAGCTTTCTTT.

The V and J genes are TRBV28 and TRBJ1-5; 7 bases are a match to TRBD1. Trimming removed 5 bases from V and 9 bases from J; junction bases left unmatched: 10. The CDR3 is 14 residues long. Germline assignment: CDR1 MDHEN and CDR2 SYDVKM. The CDR3 region is CASSAGQLDGPQHF. In DNA, the CDR3 is TGTGCCAGCAGTGCGGGACAGCTCGATGGGCCCCAGCATTTT.

The chain carries TRBV28 and TRBJ1-2; no clear D. V was pared by 3 bases and J by 1 base, with 9 bases between. CDR1 and CDR2 from the germline V gene are MDHEN and SYDVKM. The CDR3 spans 14 residues. The chain's CDR3 is CASSLVTVNYGYTF. The CDR3 DNA reads TGTGCCAGCAGTTTGGTGACGGTTAACTATGGCTACACCTTC.